Below, 15 T cell receptor beta chains from the same sample are listed, as sequenced in a study of OX40 agonist ivuxolimab in advanced cancers. The data were produced by immunoSEQ multiplex PCR, yet TCRdb's version contains in-frame clones alone and is incomplete. The sample carries tens of thousands of clones, about 85% recorded once. This specimen consisted of CD4+ or CD8+ T cells sorted from blood, obtained in a trial of the OX40 agonist ivuxolimab. The receptors come from an adult with an advanced solid tumor such as melanoma, head and neck, liver or kidney cancer.

This chain uses TRBV19 with TRBJ1-5, with D possibly TRBD1 on 5 matching bases. The V gene lost 1 base and the J gene lost 3 bases, with 13 bases spanning the gap. CDR1 LNHDA and CDR2 SQIVND come from the germline V gene (reference sequence). This CDR3 has 16 residues. CDR3 sequence reads: CASSIGWGNNNQPQHF. CDR3 nucleotides: TGTGCCAGTAGTATAGGTTGGGGGAATAACAATCAGCCCCAGCATTTT.

The chain combines TRBV30 with TRBJ2-7, with a tentative D call TRBD2 (5 bases). Trimming removed 2 bases from V and 6 bases from J, with 11 bases in between. Germline values: CDR1 GTSNPN, CDR2 SVGIG (reference sequence). The CDR3 is 12 amino acids. CDR3 amino acids: CAWSPRGAEQYF. The CDR3 coding sequence is TGTGCCTGGAGTCCCCGGGGAGCCGAGCAGTACTTC.

J is TRBJ1-5 and V is TRBV19; TRBD1 might be the D (6 bases). From germline, CDR1 is LNHDA and CDR2 SQIVND (reference sequence). Trimming pared 8 bases from V and 11 bases from J, leaving 22 bases between. The CDR3 runs 14 residues. The CDR3: CASSNRGGPGSQHF. CDR3 coding DNA: TGTGCCAGTTCCAATCGGGGGGGGCCGGGGTCCCAGCATTTT.

This sequence joins TRBV19 and TRBJ1-1; 7 nucleotides match TRBD1. The CDR3 length is 12 residues. Germline V gene sequence: CDR1 LNHDA, CDR2 SQIVND (reference sequence). Unmatched junction bases numbered 6, after V lost 6 bases and J lost 8 bases. Written as DNA, the CDR3 is TGTGCCAGTAGCGTGGGACAGACCGAAGCTTTCTTT. Its translation: CASSVGQTEAFF.

CDR3 in amino acids: CASSQNRRANTGELFF. CDR3 in DNA: TGTGCCAGCAGCCAAAACAGGCGCGCGAACACCGGGGAGCTGTTTTTT. J is TRBJ2-2 and V is TRBV11-2, with a weak D call TRBD1 (5 bases). In germline, CDR1 is SGHAT, CDR2 FQNNGV. Trimming shortened V by 5 bases and J by 0 bases, and 13 bases separated the two germline ends. The CDR3 totals 16 residues. The full variable domain, its missing parts supplied by reference TRBV11-2 and TRBJ2-2, is EAGVAQSPRYKIIEKRQSVAFWCNPISGHATLYWYQQILGQGPKLLIQFQNNGVVDDSQLPKDRFSAERLKGVDSTLKIQPAKLEDSAVYLCASSQNRRANTGELFFGEGSRLTVL.

In this sample, this clone turned up a few times. This chain links TRBV7-2 with TRBJ2-5; 7 positions match TRBD2. This CDR3 is 15 amino acids long. The ends lost 1 base at V and 5 bases at J; junction bases unmatched: 7. Germline CDR1 reads SGHTA; CDR2 reads FQGNSA. CDR3: CASSLVGGEYETQYF. CDR3 coding DNA: TGTGCCAGCAGCTTAGTGGGAGGGGAGTATGAGACCCAGTACTTC.

V is TRBV28 and J is TRBJ2-2; 7 bases match TRBD2. After removal of 8 bases from V and 4 bases from J, the junction contained 16 bases not matched to a gene. Germline loops: CDR1 MDHEN, CDR2 SYDVKM. CDR3 length equals 17 residues. The CDR3: CASVEAWGGRFTGELFF. The CDR3 nucleotides read TGTGCCAGCGTGGAGGCCTGGGGCGGGAGATTCACCGGGGAGCTGTTTTTT.

V and J are TRBV5-6 and TRBJ1-2; D may be TRBD1 (5 bases). Between the trimmed V and J ends, which lost 3 bases and 2 bases, there was a span of 11 bases. The CDR3 contains 14 residues. Germline values: CDR1 SGHDT, CDR2 YYEEEE. CDR3 nucleotide sequence: TGTGCCAGCAGCTCAGGAGGGACCAACTATGGCTACACCTTC. Translating gives CASSSGGTNYGYTF.

The V gene is TRBV7-3, the J gene TRBJ2-1; 11 bases are shared with TRBD2. The V segment lost 5 bases and the J segment 8 bases; nucleotides outside the gene matches: 8. In germline, CDR1 is SGHTA, CDR2 FQGTGA. CDR3 length: 15 amino acids. The CDR3 DNA follows: TGTGCCAGCAGCCCCGGGACTAGCGGAGGGCATGAGCAGTTCTTC. This translates into CASSPGTSGGHEQFF.

The chain employs TRBV28 and TRBJ2-7, with unresolved D. The CDR3 runs 12 residues. Trimming cost V 6 bases and J 4 bases, with 10 bases left between them. Germline values: CDR1 MDHEN, CDR2 SYDVKM. The chain's CDR3 is CASSPRKYEQYF. The CDR3, as DNA: TGTGCCAGCAGCCCCCGAAAATACGAGCAGTACTTC.

The CDR3 bases are TGTGCCAGCAGCGCCCTAGCGGGAGACAGGGAGCAGTTCTTC. This translates into CASSALAGDREQFF. The V gene is TRBV9, the J gene TRBJ2-1; 10 bases match TRBD2. This CDR3 spans 14 amino acids. Germline lookup yields CDR1 SGDLS and CDR2 YYNGEE. J gave up 10 bases and V 3 bases, and 7 bases lay outside the gene matches.

The table lists this clone with a few counts. The chain recombines TRBV28 with TRBJ1-1, with no clear D. Germline CDR1 MDHEN, CDR2 SYDVKM. The CDR3 is 13 amino acids. V dropped 5 bases and J dropped 0 bases, with 7 bases sitting between them. In DNA, the CDR3 is TGTGCCAGCAGTCTGTACATGAACACTGAAGCTTTCTTT. This translates into CASSLYMNTEAFF.

J is TRBJ2-7 and V is TRBV29-1; 7 bases match TRBD1. CDR3 length: 11 amino acids. The ends lost 4 bases at V and 6 bases at J; junction bases unmatched: 3. Per germline, CDR1 SQVTM and CDR2 ANQGSEA. In DNA form, the CDR3 reads TGCAGCGTTGGACAGGGTTTCGAGCAGTACTTC. Amino acids: CSVGQGFEQYF.

This rearrangement joins TRBV5-8 to TRBJ2-1, with D perhaps matching TRBD2 (6 bases). CDR3 length equals 16 residues. Trimming cost V 10 bases and J 8 bases, with 28 bases left between them. Germline-derived CDR1 and CDR2 are SGHTS and YDEGEE. CDR3 DNA sequence: TGTGCCCTAGGGCTGGACGCGGGGAATTACAATGATGAGCAGTTCTTC. It is translated as CALGLDAGNYNDEQFF.

The V call is TRBV2, the J call TRBJ1-5; D is undetermined. Germline CDR1 is SNHLY and CDR2 is FYNNEI. V was pared by 5 bases and J by 7 bases, with 12 bases between. This CDR3 contains 13 residues. CDR3 sequence reads: CASSPQRQQPQHF. In nucleotides, the CDR3 is TGTGCCAGCAGTCCCCAACGTCAACAGCCCCAGCATTTT.